Presented here are 8 T cell receptor beta chains from one specimen sequenced in a study of T cell responses to AZD1222 COVID-19 vaccine. Data came from immunoSEQ multiplex PCR; TCRdb stores just in-frame clones and leaves some out. The sample contains some 110,000 clones, around 94% of which appear only once. Specimen: peripheral blood, collected on day 0 of AZD1222 vaccination. These receptors came from an adult in good health.

This sequence joins TRBV6-6 and TRBJ2-3; the D gene is possibly TRBD2 (7 bases). The CDR3 has 14 amino acids. Trimming removed 10 bases at V and 3 bases at J, with 17 bases between. The germline CDR1 and CDR2 sequences are MNHNY and SVGAGI (reference sequence). DNA for the CDR3: TGTGCCACCCACTCAGGGGAGGGTACAGATACGCAGTATTTT. It translates to CATHSGEGTDTQYF.

This clone was seen more than once but under ten times. V usage is TRBV30 and J usage is TRBJ2-7; possible D gene TRBD2, 6 bases. The germline gives CDR1 GTSNPN, CDR2 SVGIG (reference sequence). The CDR3 is made up of 15 amino acids. The V end lost 2 bases, the J end lost 1 base, and 15 bases lay between the germline ends. The CDR3 spells CAWSIGSSVSYEQYV. CDR3 bases: TGTGCCTGGAGTATCGGGTCTAGCGTATCCTACGAGCAGTACGTC.

The chain joins TRBV7-2 to TRBJ2-2; D perhaps matches TRBD2 (7 bases). Trimming left V 1 base short and J 5 bases short, with 17 bases between. The CDR3 is made up of 17 amino acids. The germline gives CDR1 SGHTA, CDR2 FQGNSA. This CDR3 reads CASSLGGGTARTGELFF. The DNA for the CDR3 is TGTGCCAGCAGCTTAGGGGGGGGCACGGCACGAACCGGGGAGCTGTTTTTT.

The chain couples TRBV30 to TRBJ2-3, with a tentative D call TRBD1 (6 bases). V lost 4 bases and J lost 2, with 13 bases in between. Germline V CDR1 and CDR2: GTSNPN, SVGIG (reference sequence). This CDR3 region has 14 residues. The CDR3 DNA sequence: TGTGCCTGGACGTCGGCAGGGGACACAGATACGCAGTATTTT. Amino acids: CAWTSAGDTDTQYF.

V and J are TRBV7-9 and TRBJ1-1; D uncertain. The V and J ends lost 5 bases and 10 bases respectively, with 17 bases between them. The CDR3 is made up of 13 amino acids. Per germline, CDR1 SEHNR and CDR2 FQNEAQ (reference sequence). The CDR3 sequence is CASSLGGARGAFF. The CDR3 DNA sequence: TGTGCCAGCAGCCTGGGAGGAGCCCGTGGAGCTTTCTTT.

This sequence joins TRBV5-1 and TRBJ2-7, with 10 bases lining up with TRBD1. This CDR3 region has 14 residues. In germline, CDR1 is SGHRS, CDR2 YFSETQ. With V trimmed by 4 bases and J by 2 bases, 3 bases remained unmatched. The CDR3 sequence is CASSRTGGTYEQYV. The CDR3 region has the DNA TGCGCCAGCAGCAGGACAGGGGGGACCTACGAGCAGTACGTC.

This clone was observed a few times. The chain employs TRBV7-2 and TRBJ1-2, with TRBD1 matching over 7 bases. V gave up 5 bases and J gave up 6 bases; unmatched junction bases: 9. Germline assignment: CDR1 SGHTA and CDR2 FQGNSA. The CDR3 is made up of 14 amino acids. CDR3 bases: TGTGCCAGCAGCAGAACAGGGGCAGTGGATGGCTACACCTTC. Its translation: CASSRTGAVDGYTF.

The chain couples TRBV6-5 to TRBJ2-3; TRBD2 matches at 9 bases. The junction had 3 bases not matched to a gene; V was cut back by 5 bases and J by 0 bases. CDR1 is MNHEY and CDR2 is SVGAGI in the germline V gene. The CDR3 contains 15 residues. CDR3 protein: CASSILAGSTDTQYF. The CDR3 nucleotides read TGTGCCAGCAGTATTCTAGCGGGGAGCACAGATACGCAGTATTTT.